This TCR beta chain originates from a study of blood T cell repertoires in COVID-19. Authors' data handling: Using reference gene primer amplification, nucleated cell counts were estimated. The method was immunoSEQ multiplex PCR; TCRdb's version includes in-frame clones alone and lacks a portion of them. The V and J calls and the clone size are those of that table, but D and trimming were determined from the DNA. Altogether about 240,000 clones are present, about 82% being singletons, with the ten largest covering roughly 12%. A remark on this clone: The sample carries other DNA sequences with the same CDR3.

This sequence originates from an elderly man with acute or convalescent COVID-19. The sample comprised peripheral blood.

The DNA of the CDR3 is TGTGCCAGCAGCTCCGGCGGGGGCTCCTACAATGAGCAGTTCTTC. This codes for CASSSGGGSYNEQFF. J is TRBJ2-1 and V is TRBV7-2, with 7 bases matching TRBD2. The length of the CDR3 is 15 residues. Losses at the gene ends were 4 bases for V and 0 bases for J; bases not matched to a gene: 3. Germline assignment: CDR1 SGHTA and CDR2 FQGNSA.